One and the same sample provided the 31 T cell receptor beta chains below, sequenced in a study of graft-versus-host responses after intestinal transplantation. TCRdb's copy holds only in-frame clones and misses some; the assay was immunoSEQ multiplex PCR. The data show 85,000 to 100,000 clones, more than 70% seen once. The material was PBMCs, obtained 255 days after intestinal transplant. These receptors came from a human patient who received an intestinal transplant, so some T cells may come from the graft donor.

The rearrangement links TRBV2 to TRBJ2-5; D is possibly TRBD2 (5 bases). The CDR3 loop spans 13 amino acids. With 2 bases removed from V and 4 bases from J, the gap between germline ends came to 8 bases. Germline CDR1 and CDR2: SNHLY and FYNNEI. The CDR3 nucleotides read TGTGCCAGCAGTGAATGGGCGGGAGAGACCCAGTACTTC. Its translation is CASSEWAGETQYF.

The chain links TRBV5-1 to TRBJ1-1; D is ambiguous. This CDR3 has 12 residues. The V gene's germline CDR1 is SGHRS and CDR2 YFSETQ. V shed 2 bases and J shed 6 bases, with 8 bases lying between them. The CDR3 region is CASSFGDSEAFF. CDR3 DNA: TGCGCCAGCAGCTTCGGGGATTCTGAAGCTTTCTTT.

CDR3 coding DNA: TGCGCCAGCAGCTTGGAAACAGGGTACGACACAGATACGCAGTATTTT. Protein product: CASSLETGYDTDTQYF. The rearrangement links TRBV5-1 to TRBJ2-3; D is possibly TRBD1 (6 bases). This CDR3 is built from 16 residues. V was pared by 0 bases and J by 2 bases, with 13 bases between. Per germline, CDR1 SGHRS and CDR2 YFSETQ. The entire variable domain, with the rest obtained from reference TRBV5-1 and TRBJ2-3, is as follows: KAGVTQTPRYLIKTRGQQVTLSCSPISGHRSVSWYQQTPGQGLQFLFEYFSETQRNKGNFPGRFSGRQFSNSRSEMNVSTLELGDSALYLCASSLETGYDTDTQYFGPGTRLTVL.

The gene calls are TRBV27 and TRBJ2-5; 7 nucleotides align to TRBD1. J lost 5 bases, V lost 1 base, and 7 bases had no gene match. The CDR3 covers 15 residues. Germline V gene lookup returns CDR1 MNHEY and CDR2 SMNVEV (reference sequence). CDR3 in DNA: TGTGCCAGCAGTTTATTCCCAGGGGGTCTGGAGACCCAGTACTTC. Its translation is CASSLFPGGLETQYF.

This chain links TRBV4-1 with TRBJ1-6; D not resolved. Germline V gene lookup returns CDR1 MGHRA and CDR2 YSYEKL. The CDR3 has 18 amino acids. The V gene lost 0 bases and the J gene lost 0 bases, with 12 bases spanning the gap. For the CDR3, the DNA is TGCGCCAGCAGCCAAGACGGATATCGGAGCTCCTATAATTCACCCCTCCACTTT. Residues: CASSQDGYRSSYNSPLHF.

This clone was recorded once. V usage is TRBV10-3 and J usage is TRBJ2-7; D is tentatively TRBD1 or TRBD2 (6 bases each). Trimming stripped 6 bases from V and 11 bases from J, with 20 bases between. The CDR3 is 13 amino acids. CDR1 is ENHRY, CDR2 SYGVKD, per germline. Here the CDR3 DNA reads TGTGCCATCAGGGGGCCCGGGGGCGGGCGTAAGTACTTC. Its translation is CAIRGPGGGRKYF.

The V and J genes are TRBV6-1 and TRBJ2-7, with D tentatively TRBD2 (5 bases). Germline CDR1 is MNHNS and CDR2 is SASEGT. The CDR3 spans 11 residues. The ends were cut back, 8 bases at V and 3 bases at J, with 8 bases in the middle. CDR3 coding DNA: TGTGCCAGCGCAGACTACTACGAGCAGTACGTC. Translated: CASADYYEQYV.

V usage is TRBV6-1 and J usage is TRBJ1-2; 8 bases line up with TRBD1. Germline V gene lookup returns CDR1 MNHNS and CDR2 SASEGT. V was clipped by 11 bases and J by 4 bases; unmatched bases: 12. This CDR3 contains 14 residues. The CDR3 nucleotides read TGTGCCGGAATGGACAGGGAAGTACTCTATGGCTACACCTTC. Translating gives CAGMDREVLYGYTF.

The rearrangement joins TRBV28 to TRBJ1-5; no clear D. Trimming pared 2 bases from V and 7 bases from J, leaving 9 bases between. CDR3 length: 13 amino acids. From germline, CDR1 is MDHEN and CDR2 SYDVKM. The CDR3 DNA follows: TGTGCCAGCAGTTTAGACGATCGCCAGCCCCAGCATTTT. It translates to CASSLDDRQPQHF. The variable domain in full, completed from reference TRBV28 and TRBJ1-5, reads DVKVTQSSRYLVKRTGEKVFLECVQDMDHENMFWYRQDPGLGLRLIYFSYDVKMKEKGDIPEGYSVSREKKERFSLILESASTNQTSMYLCASSLDDRQPQHFGDGTRLSIL.

Only one count was recorded for this clone. The J gene is TRBJ2-5, the V gene TRBV7-9; TRBD2 matches at 9 bases. The germline gives CDR1 SEHNR, CDR2 FQNEAQ (reference sequence). This CDR3 is 14 amino acids long. V was clipped by 1 base and J by 4 bases; unmatched bases: 1. CDR3: CASSLVTSGETQYF. The CDR3 bases are TGTGCCAGCAGCTTAGTGACTAGCGGAGAGACCCAGTACTTC.

The chain employs TRBV2 and TRBJ1-1, with 8 bases identical to TRBD1. Trimming cost V 3 bases and J 4 bases; bases outside gene matches: 13. The CDR3 covers 17 residues. Germline-derived CDR1 and CDR2 are SNHLY and FYNNEI. CDR3 nucleotides: TGTGCCAGCAGTGAGGGTTCGGACAGGGAGCGGGGCACTGAAGCTTTCTTT. This codes for CASSEGSDRERGTEAFF.

The gene calls are TRBV5-6 and TRBJ1-2, with D possibly matching TRBD1 (5 bases). Germline CDR1 reads SGHDT; CDR2 reads YYEEEE. V lost 3 bases and J 5 bases, leaving 14 bases between the germline ends. The CDR3 has 14 amino acids. The CDR3 loop reads CASSYPGRNYGYTF. As DNA, the CDR3 is TGTGCCAGCAGCTATCCGGGACGTAATTATGGCTACACCTTC.

The chain carries TRBV28 and TRBJ1-3; 10 positions match TRBD1. Trimming removed 0 bases from V and 11 bases from J; junction bases left unmatched: 4. The V gene's germline CDR1 is MDHEN and CDR2 SYDVKM. The CDR3 extends over 14 amino acids. The CDR3 is CASSLWGQGNAIYF. CDR3 DNA sequence: TGTGCCAGCAGTTTATGGGGACAGGGGAACGCCATATATTTT. Full variable domain (outside the CDR3, taken from reference TRBV28 and TRBJ1-3): DVKVTQSSRYLVKRTGEKVFLECVQDMDHENMFWYRQDPGLGLRLIYFSYDVKMKEKGDIPEGYSVSREKKERFSLILESASTNQTSMYLCASSLWGQGNAIYFGEGSWLTVV.

This chain connects TRBV7-3 to TRBJ1-5; D unclear. Germline CDR1 SGHTA, CDR2 FQGTGA. Trimming took off 6 bases at V and 6 bases at J, with 12 bases between the two ends. There are 13 residues in the CDR3. As DNA, the CDR3 is TGTGCCAGCAGTCACCGACCTGGTCAGCCCCAGCATTTT. It yields the protein CASSHRPGQPQHF.

The rearrangement links TRBV6-1 to TRBJ1-5; 10 bases are shared with TRBD1. Germline V gene lookup returns CDR1 MNHNS and CDR2 SASEGT. The CDR3 has 18 residues. J was trimmed by 4 bases and V by 3 bases; bases with no gene match: 12. CDR3 protein: CASSDSRLRTGGNQPQHF. The DNA for the CDR3 is TGTGCCAGCAGTGACAGTCGATTACGGACAGGGGGGAATCAGCCCCAGCATTTT.

The chain combines TRBV11-2 with TRBJ2-1; maybe TRBD2 (6 bases). V was shortened by 0 bases and J by 6 bases, with 9 bases between the two germline ends. Germline V CDR1 and CDR2: SGHAT, FQNNGV. The CDR3 covers 14 residues. DNA of the CDR3: TGTGCCAGCAGCTTAGAGGGGGGACCCAATGAGCAGTTCTTC. Translation: CASSLEGGPNEQFF. The variable domain in full, completed from reference TRBV11-2 and TRBJ2-1, reads EAGVAQSPRYKIIEKRQSVAFWCNPISGHATLYWYQQILGQGPKLLIQFQNNGVVDDSQLPKDRFSAERLKGVDSTLKIQPAKLEDSAVYLCASSLEGGPNEQFFGPGTRLTVL.

The J gene is TRBJ1-2, the V gene TRBV4-1; D might be TRBD1 (5 bases). The V end was cut by 1 base, the J end by 5 bases, with 20 bases between. Germline V gene data show CDR1 as MGHRA and CDR2 as YSYEKL. The CDR3 extends over 17 amino acids. This chain's CDR3 is CASSQGPAGTALYGYTF. The CDR3 DNA reads as TGCGCCAGCAGCCAAGGGCCCGCCGGGACCGCCCTTTATGGCTACACCTTC.

The rearrangement joins TRBV5-4 to TRBJ2-7, with TRBD2 identical over 9 bases. Trimming cost V 2 bases and J 0 bases; bases outside gene matches: 3. The CDR3 totals 15 residues. Germline V gene sequence: CDR1 SGHNT, CDR2 YYREEE (reference sequence). The CDR3 bases are TGTGCCAGCAGCTTCCCGACTAGCGGCTCCTACGAGCAGTACTTC. It is translated as CASSFPTSGSYEQYF. The full variable domain, with the rest looked up from reference TRBV5-4 and TRBJ2-7, is ETGVTQSPTHLIKTRGQQVTLRCSSQSGHNTVSWYQQALGQGPQFIFQYYREEENGRGNFPPRFSGLQFPNYSSELNVNALELDDSALYLCASSFPTSGSYEQYFGPGTRLTVT.

The V and J genes are TRBV9 and TRBJ1-2, with TRBD1 as a possible D gene (5 bases). With 0 bases removed from V and 4 bases from J, the gap between germline ends came to 10 bases. The germline CDR1 and CDR2 sequences are SGDLS and YYNGEE. This CDR3 is built from 14 residues. The CDR3 region is CASSVGGTSYGYTF. The CDR3 nucleotides are TGTGCCAGCAGCGTAGGGGGGACCTCCTATGGCTACACCTTC.

This clone was found a few times. This chain joins TRBV23-1 and TRBJ1-6; D is perhaps TRBD1 (6 bases). TRBV23-1 is given ORF status, its function remaining uncertain. V was shortened by 7 bases and J by 6 bases, with 16 bases between the two germline ends. This CDR3 has 15 amino acids. The CDR3 here is CASNAPGHINSPLHF. The CDR3 region has the DNA TGCGCCAGCAATGCTCCGGGACACATTAATTCACCCCTCCACTTT.

The V gene is TRBV5-1, the J gene TRBJ1-2; D is ambiguous. This CDR3 spans 14 amino acids. Germline lookup yields CDR1 SGHRS and CDR2 YFSETQ. Trimming took 0 bases from V and 4 from J, leaving 10 bases between them. This chain's CDR3 is CASSLDEGFYGYTF. CDR3 bases: TGCGCCAGCAGCTTGGATGAGGGATTCTATGGCTACACCTTC. The entire variable domain, with the rest obtained from reference TRBV5-1 and TRBJ1-2, is as follows: KAGVTQTPRYLIKTRGQQVTLSCSPISGHRSVSWYQQTPGQGLQFLFEYFSETQRNKGNFPGRFSGRQFSNSRSEMNVSTLELGDSALYLCASSLDEGFYGYTFGSGTRLTVV.

The chain is built from TRBV18 and TRBJ2-5; a possible D gene is TRBD1 (7 bases). Looked up from germline, CDR1 is KGHSH and CDR2 is LQKENI. The V end was cut by 5 bases, the J end by 2 bases, with 12 bases between. CDR3 length equals 14 residues. The CDR3 here is CASSGGTAQETQYF. CDR3 coding DNA: TGTGCCAGCTCAGGAGGGACAGCGCAAGAGACCCAGTACTTC.

The chain couples TRBV5-1 to TRBJ1-4; perhaps TRBD1 as D (6 bases). The germline V and J ends were trimmed by 4 bases and 7 bases, with 20 bases remaining between them. This CDR3 is built from 16 residues. The germline gives CDR1 SGHRS, CDR2 YFSETQ. The DNA for the CDR3 is TGCGCCAGCAGCACGAGACAGCCAGGGGATGGTGAAAAACTGTTTTTT. Amino acid sequence: CASSTRQPGDGEKLFF. Combining the CDR3 with reference TRBV5-1 and TRBJ1-4 gives the whole variable domain KAGVTQTPRYLIKTRGQQVTLSCSPISGHRSVSWYQQTPGQGLQFLFEYFSETQRNKGNFPGRFSGRQFSNSRSEMNVSTLELGDSALYLCASSTRQPGDGEKLFFGSGTQLSVL.

The J gene is TRBJ2-2, the V gene TRBV2, with D maybe TRBD1 (5 bases). With 3 bases removed from V and 1 base from J, the gap between germline ends came to 9 bases. Germline values: CDR1 SNHLY, CDR2 FYNNEI. The CDR3 is made up of 15 amino acids. DNA for the CDR3: TGTGCCAGCAGTGACGGTACAGGGAACACCGGGGAGCTGTTTTTT. It specifies CASSDGTGNTGELFF.

The chain links TRBV4-1 to TRBJ2-2; TRBD1 agrees at 8 bases. The CDR3 totals 15 residues. After removal of 4 bases from V and 3 bases from J, the junction contained 4 bases not matched to a gene. Germline values: CDR1 MGHRA, CDR2 YSYEKL. CDR3 in DNA: TGCGCCAGCAGCCGAGGACAGGGAGACACCGGGGAGCTGTTTTTT. Translating gives CASSRGQGDTGELFF.

The chain carries TRBV7-9 and TRBJ2-3, with 13 nucleotides matching TRBD2. V lost 5 bases to trimming and J lost 3 bases; unmatched junction nucleotides: 8. From germline, CDR1 is SEHNR and CDR2 FQNEAQ (reference sequence). The CDR3 loop spans 17 amino acids. Here the CDR3 DNA reads TGTGCCAGCAGCGATACTAGCGGGAGGGCCTCTACAGATACGCAGTATTTT. Protein: CASSDTSGRASTDTQYF. The variable domain in full, completed from reference TRBV7-9 and TRBJ2-3, reads DTGVSQNPRHKITKRGQNVTFRCDPISEHNRLYWYRQTLGQGPEFLTYFQNEAQLEKSRLLSDRFSAERPKGSFSTLEIQRTEQGDSAMYLCASSDTSGRASTDTQYFGPGTRLTVL.

J is TRBJ1-6 and V is TRBV5-1; D gene uncertain. There are 14 residues in the CDR3. Germline-derived CDR1 and CDR2 are SGHRS and YFSETQ. V lost 0 bases to trimming and J lost 6 bases, with 7 bases between them. The CDR3, as DNA: TGCGCCAGCAGCTTGGGCGGCAGTAATTCACCCCTCCACTTT. Amino acid sequence: CASSLGGSNSPLHF.

This chain connects TRBV2 to TRBJ1-2, with 7 bases matching TRBD1. The trim removed 5 bases at V and 8 bases at J, leaving 8 bases unmatched. Germline CDR1 is SNHLY and CDR2 is FYNNEI. The length of the CDR3 is 13 residues. Here the CDR3 reads CASSTGDFRGYTF. DNA for the CDR3: TGTGCCAGCAGTACAGGGGATTTCCGGGGCTACACCTTC. The full variable domain, rest sourced from reference TRBV2 and TRBJ1-2, is EPEVTQTPSHQVTQMGQEVILRCVPISNHLYFYWYRQILGQKVEFLVSFYNNEISEKSEIFDDQFSVERPDGSNFTLKIRSTKLEDSAMYFCASSTGDFRGYTFGSGTRLTVV.

V is TRBV4-3 and J is TRBJ1-2; D possibly corresponds to TRBD1 (6 bases). V lost 2 bases, J lost 4 bases, and 20 bases lay in between. In germline, CDR1 is LGHNA, CDR2 YSLEER. The CDR3 has 17 amino acids. In DNA form, the CDR3 reads TGCGCCAGCAGCCAAACGCAAATGACTACAGGGCCCTATGGCTACACCTTC. This codes for CASSQTQMTTGPYGYTF.

The chain links TRBV15 to TRBJ2-7; no clear D. Germline V CDR1 and CDR2: LNHNV, YYDKDF (reference sequence). The length of the CDR3 is 15 residues. V lost 0 bases and J lost 2, with 11 bases in between. The CDR3 DNA follows: TGTGCCACCAGCAGAGATCCAGGTTCAACCTACGAGCAGTACTTC. Its translation: CATSRDPGSTYEQYF.

The CDR3 nucleotides are TGTGCCAGCAGCGTAGTGGGAGAACCTTACAATGAGCAGTTCTTC. It encodes CASSVVGEPYNEQFF. The chain recombines TRBV9 with TRBJ2-1; weak D call: TRBD2 (5 bases). From germline, CDR1 is SGDLS and CDR2 YYNGEE. There are 15 residues in the CDR3. Trimming pared 0 bases from V and 4 bases from J, leaving 11 bases between.